A single sample gave rise to the 10 T cell receptor beta chains below, sequenced in a study of blood T cells in healthy people across ages. Together with a sample-barcoded 5' primer, a J-beta primer mix was included in a second PCR lasting about 6 to 11 cycles. TCRdb reanalysed the 5' RACE reads using MiXCR and keeps one entry per CDR3 protein. The data show 550,000 to 750,000 distinct CDR3 sequences, with over 20% seen just once and approximately 3.7% held by the top ten. Input material: blood. The receptors were sampled from a man between 65 and 85 years old in good health.

The chain is built from TRBV2 and TRBJ2-7; TRBD1 matches 8 bases. CDR3 size: 14 residues. Germline CDR1 and CDR2: SNHLY and FYNNEI. V was pared by 8 bases and J by 0 bases, with 6 bases of the junction left unmatched. CDR3: CASPRTGNSYEQYF. DNA for the CDR3: TGTGCCAGCCCCAGGACAGGGAACTCCTACGAGCAGTACTTC.

Only a few counts were recorded for this clonotype. The V gene is TRBV6-6, the J gene TRBJ2-7; no firm D call. The J call may be wrong; the DNA end is better matched by TRBJ2-1. This CDR3 comprises 12 residues. The germline V gene has CDR1 MNHNY and CDR2 SVGAGI (reference sequence). CDR3: CASSYRAQEQFF. Here the CDR3 DNA reads TGTGCCAGCAGTTACCGAGCTCAAGAGCAGTTCTTC.

This chain connects TRBV28 to TRBJ2-7, with 8 bases that match TRBD1. The V gene end was trimmed by 5 bases and the J gene end by 2 bases; junction bases not matched to a gene: 8. Germline V gene lookup returns CDR1 MDHEN and CDR2 SYDVKM. The CDR3 is 15 residues long. The CDR3 DNA is TGTGCCAGCAGTACACACGGGACAGGTGCCTACGAGCAGTACTTC. This codes for CASSTHGTGAYEQYF.

This clonotype has only a few counts. The chain has TRBV20-1 and TRBJ2-5; the match to TRBD1 covers 7 bases. The CDR3 totals 15 residues. Germline V lookup: CDR1 DFQATT, CDR2 SNEGSKA (reference sequence). J lost 4 bases, V lost 0 bases, and 8 bases had no gene match. For the CDR3, the DNA is TGCAGTGCTAGAGATAGGAGACAGGGCACAGAGACCCAGTACTTC. Encoded protein: CSARDRRQGTETQYF.

This clonotype was recorded many times. This rearrangement joins TRBV29-1 to TRBJ2-3; 7 nucleotides agree with TRBD2. CDR1 is SQVTM and CDR2 is ANQGSEA in the germline V gene. CDR3 length: 13 residues. J lost 1 base, V lost 6 bases, and 4 bases had no gene match. CDR3 in amino acids: CSVLLAGTDTQYF. In DNA, the CDR3 is TGCAGCGTCCTCCTAGCGGGCACAGATACGCAGTATTTT.

This chain connects TRBV20-1 to TRBJ2-4; D remains ambiguous. CDR1 and CDR2 (germline): DFQATT, SNEGSKA (reference sequence). CDR3 length equals 16 residues. The V and J ends lost 0 bases and 3 bases respectively, with 15 bases between them. The CDR3 DNA reads as TGCAGTGCTAGAGATTTGGAATTCGCCAGCAAAAACATTCAGTACTTC. Protein product: CSARDLEFASKNIQYF.

A remark on this clonotype: At one end the junction does not follow the germline gene, possibly because of a read error. The chain is built from TRBV9 and TRBJ2-5, with a possible D match to TRBD1 (6 bases). CDR1 and CDR2 from the germline V gene are SGDLS and YYNGEE. CDR3 length equals 14 residues. The CDR3 bases are TGTGCCGGCAGCGTAGATATCAGGGGAGAGACCCAGTACTTC. Translation: CAGSVDIRGETQYF. Supplemented by reference TRBV9 and TRBJ2-5, the full variable domain reads DSGVTQTPKHLITATGQRVTLRCSPRSGDLSVYWYQQSLDQGLQFLIQYYNGEERAKGNILERFSAQQFPDLHSELNLSSLELGDSALYFCAGSVDIRGETQYFGPGTRLLVL.

The DNA for the CDR3 is TGTGCCAGCAGATGGACTAGCGGGAGCACAGATACGCAGTATTTT. It is translated as CASRWTSGSTDTQYF. The chain recombines TRBV6-1 with TRBJ2-3; TRBD2 matches at 11 bases. The CDR3 consists of 15 residues. Germline trimming cut 6 bases from V and 0 bases from J; bases unmatched to any gene: 2. CDR1 is MNHNS and CDR2 is SASEGT in the germline V gene.

The V and J genes are TRBV4-1 and TRBJ1-5; the D is unclear. CDR3 length: 14 amino acids. The V end lost 0 bases, the J end lost 8 bases, and 11 bases lay between the germline ends. Germline V gene sequence: CDR1 MGHRA, CDR2 YSYEKL. The CDR3 coding sequence is TGCGCCAGCAGCCAAGATCTTCAGGCCGAGCCCCAGCATTTT. Protein: CASSQDLQAEPQHF.

The rearrangement links TRBV7-2 to TRBJ2-3, with 13 bases fitting TRBD2. V shed 1 base, J shed 6 bases, and the junction held 7 bases outside the gene matches. Germline V lookup: CDR1 SGHTA, CDR2 FQGNSA. CDR3 length equals 17 residues. The CDR3 sequence: CASSLGGLAGLRDTQYF. Here the CDR3 DNA reads TGTGCCAGCAGCTTAGGGGGACTAGCGGGGCTAAGGGATACGCAGTATTTT.